This TCR beta chain was found in a study of spatial heterogeneity in lung cancer. V lost 3 bases, J lost 2 bases, and 10 bases lay in between. This CDR3 is 14 amino acids long. Germline V gene data show CDR1 as LGHDT and CDR2 as YNNKEL (reference sequence). This clonotype was detected ten times or more. Time point denoted: sample taken at primary tumor resection. In each case, whole RNA from tumor, nontumor lung or frozen PBMC was sequenced unsorted. TCRdb redid the calling of the 5' RACE reads with MiXCR, one entry per CDR3 protein. The data hold about 38,000 distinct CDR3 sequences, with 4% to 6% observed a single time.

This TCR was sampled from a female donor with early-stage non-small cell lung cancer. The chain recombines TRBV3-1 with TRBJ1-2; D uncertain. Sequenced here: PBMCs, sampled at surgery. Here the CDR3 reads CASSHLDDNYGYTF. CDR3 bases: TGTGCCAGCAGCCACCTAGATGACAACTATGGCTACACCTTC.